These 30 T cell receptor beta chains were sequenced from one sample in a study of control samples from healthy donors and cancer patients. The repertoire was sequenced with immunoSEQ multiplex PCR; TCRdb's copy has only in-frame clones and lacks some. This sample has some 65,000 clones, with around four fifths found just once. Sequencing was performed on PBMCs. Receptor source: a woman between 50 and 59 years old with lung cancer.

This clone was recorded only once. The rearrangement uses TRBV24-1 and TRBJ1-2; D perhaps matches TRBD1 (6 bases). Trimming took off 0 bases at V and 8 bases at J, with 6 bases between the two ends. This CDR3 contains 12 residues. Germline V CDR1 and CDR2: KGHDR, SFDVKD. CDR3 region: CATSDLQGGYTF. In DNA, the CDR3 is TGTGCCACCAGTGATTTGCAGGGGGGCTACACCTTC.

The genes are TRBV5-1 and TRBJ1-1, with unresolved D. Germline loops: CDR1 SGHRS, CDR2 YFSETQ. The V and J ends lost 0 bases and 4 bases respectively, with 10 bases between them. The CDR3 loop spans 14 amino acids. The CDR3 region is CASSLAGRPTEAFF. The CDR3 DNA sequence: TGCGCCAGCAGCTTGGCGGGGAGGCCCACTGAAGCTTTCTTT.

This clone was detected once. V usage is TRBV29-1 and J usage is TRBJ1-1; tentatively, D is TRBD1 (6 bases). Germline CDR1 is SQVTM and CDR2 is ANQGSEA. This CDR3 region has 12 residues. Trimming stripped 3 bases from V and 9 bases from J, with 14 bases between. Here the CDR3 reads CSVERQAKKAFF. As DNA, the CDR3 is TGCAGCGTTGAGAGACAGGCGAAGAAAGCTTTCTTT. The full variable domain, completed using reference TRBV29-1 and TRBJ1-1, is SAVISQKPSRDICQRGTSLTIQCQVDSQVTMMFWYRQQPGQSLTLIATANQGSEATYESGFVIDKFPISRPNLTFSTLTVSNMSPEDSSIYLCSVERQAKKAFFGQGTRLTVV.

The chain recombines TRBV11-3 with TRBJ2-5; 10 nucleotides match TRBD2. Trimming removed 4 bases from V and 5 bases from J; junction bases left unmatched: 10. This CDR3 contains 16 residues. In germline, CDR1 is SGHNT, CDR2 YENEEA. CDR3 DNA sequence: TGTGCCAGCAGCTACCAGAGCGGGGGGGGCGAGGAGACCCAGTACTTC. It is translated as CASSYQSGGGEETQYF.

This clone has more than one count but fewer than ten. The CDR3 bases are TGTGCCAGCAGATCTACCCTACAGGGGACCTACGAGCAGTACTTC. Its translation is CASRSTLQGTYEQYF. The chain links TRBV6-5 to TRBJ2-7; TRBD1 agrees at 7 bases. In germline, CDR1 is MNHEY, CDR2 SVGAGI. The CDR3 extends over 15 amino acids. After removal of 6 bases from V and 2 bases from J, the junction contained 10 bases not matched to a gene.

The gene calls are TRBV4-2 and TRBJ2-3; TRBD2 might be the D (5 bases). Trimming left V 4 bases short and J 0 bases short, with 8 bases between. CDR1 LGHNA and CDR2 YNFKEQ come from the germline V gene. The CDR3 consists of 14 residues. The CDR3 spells CASSPRGSTDTQYF. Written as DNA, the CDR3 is TGTGCCAGCAGCCCCCGGGGAAGCACAGATACGCAGTATTTT.

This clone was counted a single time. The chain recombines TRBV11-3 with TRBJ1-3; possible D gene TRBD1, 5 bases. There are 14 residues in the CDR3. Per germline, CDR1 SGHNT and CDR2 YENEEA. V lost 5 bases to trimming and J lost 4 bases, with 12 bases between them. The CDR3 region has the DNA TGTGCCAGCAGCCAAGGGGTAGCGGGAAACACCATATATTTT. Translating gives CASSQGVAGNTIYF.

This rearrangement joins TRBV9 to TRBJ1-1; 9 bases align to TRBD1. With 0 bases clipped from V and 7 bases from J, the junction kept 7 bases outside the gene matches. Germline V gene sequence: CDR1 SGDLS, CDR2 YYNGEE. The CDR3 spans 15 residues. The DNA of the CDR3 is TGTGCCAGCAGCGTAGACGGGACAGGGAAATTTGAAGCTTTCTTT. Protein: CASSVDGTGKFEAFF.

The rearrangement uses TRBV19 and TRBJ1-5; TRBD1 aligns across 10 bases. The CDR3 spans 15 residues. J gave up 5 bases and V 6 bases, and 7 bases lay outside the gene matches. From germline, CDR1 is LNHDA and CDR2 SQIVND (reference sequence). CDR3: CASSKTGGFDQPQHF. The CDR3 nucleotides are TGTGCCAGTAGCAAGACAGGGGGCTTTGATCAGCCCCAGCATTTT.

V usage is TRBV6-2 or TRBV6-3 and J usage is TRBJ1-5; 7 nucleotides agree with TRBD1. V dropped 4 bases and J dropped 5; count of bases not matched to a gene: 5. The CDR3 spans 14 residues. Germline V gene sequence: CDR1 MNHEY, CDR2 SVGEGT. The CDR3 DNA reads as TGTGCCAGCAGTTCCCGACAGGGATATCAGCCCCAGCATTTT. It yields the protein CASSSRQGYQPQHF.

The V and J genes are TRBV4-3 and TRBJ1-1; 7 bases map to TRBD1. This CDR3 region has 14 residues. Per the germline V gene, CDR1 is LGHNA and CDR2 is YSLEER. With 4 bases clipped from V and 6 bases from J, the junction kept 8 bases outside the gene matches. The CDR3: CASSLFGQGAEAFF. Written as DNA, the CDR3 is TGCGCCAGCAGCCTTTTCGGGCAGGGGGCTGAAGCTTTCTTT.

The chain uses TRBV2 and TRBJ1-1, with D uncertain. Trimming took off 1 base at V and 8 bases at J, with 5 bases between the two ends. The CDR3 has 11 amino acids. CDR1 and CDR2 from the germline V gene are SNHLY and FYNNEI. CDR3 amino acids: CASSEVTEAFF. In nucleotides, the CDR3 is TGTGCCAGCAGTGAAGTGACAGAAGCTTTCTTT.

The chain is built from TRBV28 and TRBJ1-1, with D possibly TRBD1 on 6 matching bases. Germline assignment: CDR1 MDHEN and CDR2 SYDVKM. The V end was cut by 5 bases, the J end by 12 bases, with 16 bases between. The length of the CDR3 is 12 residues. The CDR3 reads CASSPSLGHSFF. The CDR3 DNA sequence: TGTGCCAGCAGTCCATCCCTGGGACACTCTTTCTTT.

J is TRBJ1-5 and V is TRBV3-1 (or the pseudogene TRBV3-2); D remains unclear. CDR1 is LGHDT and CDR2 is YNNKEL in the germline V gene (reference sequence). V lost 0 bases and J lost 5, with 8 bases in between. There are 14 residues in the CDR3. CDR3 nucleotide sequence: TGTGCCAGCAGCCAAGATGTGGTGGATCAGCCCCAGCATTTT. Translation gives CASSQDVVDQPQHF.

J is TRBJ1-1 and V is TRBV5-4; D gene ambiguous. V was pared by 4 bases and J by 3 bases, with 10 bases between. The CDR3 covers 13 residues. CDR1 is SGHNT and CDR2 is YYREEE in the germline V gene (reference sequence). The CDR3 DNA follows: TGTGCCAGCAGCCGGGCTCGGGACACTGAAGCTTTCTTT. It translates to CASSRARDTEAFF.

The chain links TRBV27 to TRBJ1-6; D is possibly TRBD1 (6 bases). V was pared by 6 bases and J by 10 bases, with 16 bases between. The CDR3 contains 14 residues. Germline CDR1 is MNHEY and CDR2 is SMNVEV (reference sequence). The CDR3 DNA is TGTGCCAGCAGGTGGGGGGGGCGGGAATCACCCCTCCACTTT. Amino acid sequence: CASRWGGRESPLHF.

The CDR3 protein is CASSLQMNTEAFF. CDR3 in DNA: TGTGCCAGCAGCTTACAGATGAACACTGAAGCTTTCTTT. V usage is TRBV7-3 and J usage is TRBJ1-1; D not certain. Germline CDR1 reads SGHTA; CDR2 reads FQGTGA. Trimming took 2 bases from V and 0 from J, leaving 4 bases between them. CDR3 length: 13 residues.

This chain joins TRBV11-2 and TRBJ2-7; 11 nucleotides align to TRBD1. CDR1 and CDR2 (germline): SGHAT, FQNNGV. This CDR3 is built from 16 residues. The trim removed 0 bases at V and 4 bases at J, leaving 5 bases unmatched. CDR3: CASSLDQGQGAYEQYF. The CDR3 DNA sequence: TGTGCCAGCAGCTTAGATCAAGGACAGGGGGCTTACGAGCAGTACTTC.

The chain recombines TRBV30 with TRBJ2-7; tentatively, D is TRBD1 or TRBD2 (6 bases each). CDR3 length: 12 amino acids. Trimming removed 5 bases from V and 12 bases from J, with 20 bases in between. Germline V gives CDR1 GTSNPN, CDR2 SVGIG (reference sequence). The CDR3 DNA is TGTGCCTGGCAAAGATCGGGGGCGGATTGGTACTTC. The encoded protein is CAWQRSGADWYF.

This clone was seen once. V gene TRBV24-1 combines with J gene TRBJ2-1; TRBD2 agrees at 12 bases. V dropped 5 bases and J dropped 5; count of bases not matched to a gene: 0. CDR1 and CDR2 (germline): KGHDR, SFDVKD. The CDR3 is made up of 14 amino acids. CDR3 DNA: TGTGCCACCAGTGGGACTAGCGGGGACAATGAGCAGTTCTTC. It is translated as CATSGTSGDNEQFF.

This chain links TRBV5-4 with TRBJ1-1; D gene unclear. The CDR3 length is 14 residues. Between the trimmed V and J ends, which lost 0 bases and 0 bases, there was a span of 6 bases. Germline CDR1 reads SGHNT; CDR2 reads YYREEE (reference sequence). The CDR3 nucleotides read TGTGCCAGCAGCTTGGGTATATTGAACACTGAAGCTTTCTTT. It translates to CASSLGILNTEAFF.

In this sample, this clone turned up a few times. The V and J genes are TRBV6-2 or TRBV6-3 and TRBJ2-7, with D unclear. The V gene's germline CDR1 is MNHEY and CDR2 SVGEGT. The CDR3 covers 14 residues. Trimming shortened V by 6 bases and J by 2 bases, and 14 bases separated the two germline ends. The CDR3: CASSPDGIPYEQYF. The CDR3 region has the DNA TGTGCCAGCAGCCCGGACGGAATACCCTACGAGCAGTACTTC.

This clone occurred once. CDR3 protein: CASSFAYNEQFF. The CDR3 region has the DNA TGTGCCAGCAGTTTTGCCTACAATGAGCAGTTCTTC. This chain links TRBV27 with TRBJ2-1; D is ambiguous. The V end was cut by 3 bases, the J end by 2 bases, with 2 bases between. Germline assignment: CDR1 MNHEY and CDR2 SMNVEV (reference sequence). The CDR3 loop spans 12 amino acids.

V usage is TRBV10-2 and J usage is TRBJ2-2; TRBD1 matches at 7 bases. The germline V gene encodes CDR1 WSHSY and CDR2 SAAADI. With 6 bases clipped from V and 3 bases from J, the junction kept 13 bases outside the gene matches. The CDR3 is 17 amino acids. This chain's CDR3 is CASRDGVGQPYTGELFF. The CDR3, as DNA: TGCGCCAGCAGGGATGGTGTGGGACAGCCTTACACCGGGGAGCTGTTTTTT.

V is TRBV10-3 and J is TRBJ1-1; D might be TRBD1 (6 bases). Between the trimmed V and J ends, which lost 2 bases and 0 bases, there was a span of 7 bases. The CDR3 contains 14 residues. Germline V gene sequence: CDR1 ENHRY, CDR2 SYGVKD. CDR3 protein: CAISETGMNTEAFF. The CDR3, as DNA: TGTGCCATCAGTGAGACAGGGATGAACACTGAAGCTTTCTTT.

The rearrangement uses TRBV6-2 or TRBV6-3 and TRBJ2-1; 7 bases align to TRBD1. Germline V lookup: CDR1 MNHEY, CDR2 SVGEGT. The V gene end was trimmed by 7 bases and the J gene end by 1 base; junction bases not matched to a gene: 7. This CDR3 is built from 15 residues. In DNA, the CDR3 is TGTGCCAGCAACCCCGGGACAGCATCCTACAATGAGCAGTTCTTC. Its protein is CASNPGTASYNEQFF.

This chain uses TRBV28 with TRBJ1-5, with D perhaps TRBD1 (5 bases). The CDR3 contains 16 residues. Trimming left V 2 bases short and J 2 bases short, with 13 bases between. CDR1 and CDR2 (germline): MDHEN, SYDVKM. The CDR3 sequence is CASSLQGGMRNQPQHF. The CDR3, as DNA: TGTGCCAGCAGTTTACAGGGCGGGATGCGCAATCAGCCCCAGCATTTT. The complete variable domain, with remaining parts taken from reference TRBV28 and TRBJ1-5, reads DVKVTQSSRYLVKRTGEKVFLECVQDMDHENMFWYRQDPGLGLRLIYFSYDVKMKEKGDIPEGYSVSREKKERFSLILESASTNQTSMYLCASSLQGGMRNQPQHFGDGTRLSIL.

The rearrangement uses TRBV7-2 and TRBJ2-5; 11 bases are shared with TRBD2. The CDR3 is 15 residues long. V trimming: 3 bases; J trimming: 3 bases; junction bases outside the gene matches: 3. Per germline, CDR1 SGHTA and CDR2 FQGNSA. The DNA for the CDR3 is TGTGCCAGCAGCTTTAGCGGGGGGGCGGAAGAGACCCAGTACTTC. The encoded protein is CASSFSGGAEETQYF.

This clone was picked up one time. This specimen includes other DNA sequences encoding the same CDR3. CDR3 residues: CASSIGRGSYEQYF. Here the CDR3 DNA reads TGTGCCAGTAGTATAGGGAGGGGCAGCTACGAGCAGTACTTC. The chain employs TRBV19 and TRBJ2-7; possible D gene TRBD2, 6 bases. The V and J ends lost 1 base and 3 bases respectively, with 10 bases between them. The CDR3 contains 14 residues. Germline V gene sequence: CDR1 LNHDA, CDR2 SQIVND (reference sequence).

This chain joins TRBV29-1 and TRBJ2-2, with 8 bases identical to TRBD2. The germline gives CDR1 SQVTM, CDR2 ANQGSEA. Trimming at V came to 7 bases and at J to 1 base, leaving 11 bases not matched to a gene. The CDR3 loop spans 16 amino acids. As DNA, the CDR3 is TGCAGCGCGGGAGGGGGGGGCGCTAGGAACACCGGGGAGCTGTTTTTT. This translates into CSAGGGGARNTGELFF.